What follows describes a single T cell receptor beta chain. This record comes from a study of cytomegalovirus exposure and HLA in healthy donors. The CDR3 extends over 15 amino acids. Germline values: CDR1 SGDLS, CDR2 YYNGEE. The V segment lost 2 bases and the J segment 7 bases; nucleotides outside the gene matches: 2. The PCR made use of 60 Vbeta and 13 Jbeta primers. The method was immunoSEQ multiplex PCR; TCRdb's version includes in-frame clones alone and lacks a portion of them. This table has under 150,000 clones, 73% appearing once. The clonotype was recovered from a woman aged 40 to 50 in good health and CMV-seronegative. The specimen sequenced was PBMCs. This sequence joins TRBV9 and TRBJ2-1, with TRBD2 matching 14 bases. CDR3 region: CASSVRTSGGNEQFF. The CDR3 nucleotides read TGTGCCAGCAGCGTTAGGACTAGCGGGGGGAATGAGCAGTTCTTC.